This T cell receptor (beta chain) was sequenced during a study of CD8+CD57+ T cells in acquired aplastic anemia. V gave up 7 bases and J gave up 4 bases, with 18 bases separating them. This CDR3 region has 16 residues. From germline, CDR1 is SGHRS and CDR2 YFSETQ. Comment on this clonotype: It may be a read error: a sequence one base away is much more abundant.

Genomic DNA templated the TCR beta VDJ and CDR3 profiling. TCRdb re-analysed the reads in MiXCR, keeping a single row per CDR3 protein. This sample has some 190,000 distinct CDR3 sequences; approximately 45% occur once, and the top ten carry around 2.7%. Sequenced sample: sorted CD4+, CD8+, or CD8+CD57+ T cells (not recorded which) from PBMCs. The TCR originated in a human donor in good health. The chain is built from TRBV5-1 and TRBJ2-6; D might be TRBD1 (6 bases). CDR3 nucleotides: TGCGCCAGCGGACAGAGGGCCTTAGCAGGGGCCAACGTCCTGACTTTC. Protein product: CASGQRALAGANVLTF.